What follows are 19 T cell receptor beta chains derived from one specimen sequenced in a study of vaccination effects on CD4 cells after COVID-19. What these receptors recognize is not known. TCRdb's table, derived via immunoSEQ multiplex PCR, lists solely in-frame clones and lacks some. The repertoire holds tens of thousands of clones, with around 73% as singletons. With approximately 10 days of culture completed, CD4+ T cells were isolated. All participants had two doses of either the BNT162b2 or mRNA-1273 vaccine. The specimen comprised CD4+ T cells from PBMCs cultured without peptide, sampled after COVID-19 vaccination. The receptors shown here come from a human donor who received a COVID-19 vaccine.

This CDR3 reads CASSYYQTGGAFF. For the CDR3, the DNA is TGTGCCAGCAGTTATTATCAAACAGGGGGAGCTTTCTTT. This chain links TRBV28 with TRBJ1-1; 8 nucleotides align to TRBD1. Trimming took 4 bases from V and 10 from J; bases not matched to a gene: 8. Germline V gene data show CDR1 as MDHEN and CDR2 as SYDVKM. The CDR3 runs to 13 residues.

V and J are TRBV30 and TRBJ2-1; weak D call: TRBD1 (5 bases). The CDR3 length is 14 residues. The ends were cut back, 1 base at V and 0 bases at J, with 7 bases in the middle. Germline CDR1 GTSNPN, CDR2 SVGIG (reference sequence). CDR3 amino acids: CAWSAGSSYNEQFF. CDR3 DNA: TGTGCCTGGAGTGCAGGGTCCTCCTACAATGAGCAGTTCTTC.

This rearrangement joins TRBV5-1 to TRBJ1-2, with a tentative D call TRBD1 (5 bases). The ends were cut back, 4 bases at V and 0 bases at J, with 10 bases in the middle. CDR3 length: 14 residues. Germline V gives CDR1 SGHRS, CDR2 YFSETQ. This chain's CDR3 is CASSQDTSNYGYTF. The CDR3 DNA reads TGCGCCAGCAGCCAGGACACCTCTAACTATGGCTACACCTTC.

The rearrangement joins TRBV10-2 to TRBJ2-3; maybe TRBD1 (5 bases). The V gene lost 2 bases and the J gene lost 5 bases, with 14 bases spanning the gap. Germline CDR1 and CDR2: WSHSY and SAAADI. The CDR3 has 15 residues. For the CDR3, the DNA is TGCGCCAGCAGTGAGCCAGGGTATTTGGGAGATACGCAGTATTTT. Its protein product is CASSEPGYLGDTQYF.

In DNA form, the CDR3 reads TGCGCCAGCAGCCCCCAGGCCGTCACGGAGACCCAGTACTTC. Translated, it gives CASSPQAVTETQYF. The chain links TRBV5-1 to TRBJ2-5; D remains ambiguous. Trimming cost V 4 bases and J 5 bases, with 15 bases left between them. The CDR3 runs to 14 residues. The germline V gene encodes CDR1 SGHRS and CDR2 YFSETQ.

The chain links TRBV4-2 to TRBJ2-3; TRBD2 matches at 9 bases. The CDR3 runs to 19 residues. V was pared by 0 bases and J by 2 bases, with 12 bases of the junction left unmatched. Germline loops: CDR1 LGHNA, CDR2 YNFKEQ. The CDR3 is CASSQEGRTSALTTDTQYF. CDR3 nucleotides: TGTGCCAGCAGCCAAGAGGGGAGGACTAGCGCCCTTACCACAGATACGCAGTATTTT.

The chain has TRBV5-1 and TRBJ1-1; 9 bases align to TRBD1. Losses at the gene ends were 4 bases for V and 1 base for J; bases not matched to a gene: 8. This CDR3 region has 16 residues. Germline V lookup: CDR1 SGHRS, CDR2 YFSETQ. The CDR3 protein is CASSKEQGAGNTEAFF. The CDR3 region has the DNA TGCGCCAGCAGCAAGGAACAGGGGGCAGGGAACACTGAAGCTTTCTTT.

The V and J genes are TRBV6-5 and TRBJ1-1, with a weak D call TRBD1 (6 bases). Trimming pared 6 bases from V and 5 bases from J, leaving 13 bases between. The germline V gene has CDR1 MNHEY and CDR2 SVGAGI. This CDR3 is built from 13 residues. CDR3 nucleotides: TGTGCCAGCAGCCGCCCAACAGGGACTGAAGCTTTCTTT. Translation gives CASSRPTGTEAFF.

The gene calls are TRBV5-1 and TRBJ1-4; D not certain. The CDR3 has 14 residues. The germline CDR1 and CDR2 sequences are SGHRS and YFSETQ. V dropped 0 bases and J dropped 4 bases, with 7 bases sitting between them. The CDR3 nucleotides read TGCGCCAGCAGCTTGGGTCACGGTAATGAAAAACTGTTTTTT. It is translated as CASSLGHGNEKLFF. Drawing the rest from reference TRBV5-1 and TRBJ1-4, the complete variable domain is KAGVTQTPRYLIKTRGQQVTLSCSPISGHRSVSWYQQTPGQGLQFLFEYFSETQRNKGNFPGRFSGRQFSNSRSEMNVSTLELGDSALYLCASSLGHGNEKLFFGSGTQLSVL.

This chain links TRBV7-9 with TRBJ2-3, with 7 bases lining up with TRBD1. The CDR3 covers 13 residues. Germline CDR1 SEHNR, CDR2 FQNEAQ (reference sequence). V dropped 5 bases and J dropped 6; count of bases not matched to a gene: 5. The CDR3 DNA reads as TGTGCCAGCAGCATGCCACAGGGGGATACGCAGTATTTT. It codes for CASSMPQGDTQYF.

The chain links TRBV10-1 to TRBJ2-1; the match to TRBD2 covers 9 bases. Trimming removed 1 base from V and 10 bases from J; junction bases left unmatched: 8. The length of the CDR3 is 15 residues. Per the germline V gene, CDR1 is WNHNN and CDR2 is SYGVQD (reference sequence). CDR3 DNA sequence: TGCGCCAGCAGTGAGTTGGGCGGGGGGGCCGGAGAGCAGTTCTTC. Protein sequence: CASSELGGGAGEQFF.

The V and J genes are TRBV28 and TRBJ1-5; 8 nucleotides match TRBD1. The CDR3 runs to 15 residues. Germline values: CDR1 MDHEN, CDR2 SYDVKM. V was clipped by 7 bases and J by 6 bases; unmatched bases: 11. This CDR3 is CASIVEQGGSQPQHF. CDR3 nucleotide sequence: TGTGCCAGCATAGTCGAACAGGGGGGGAGTCAGCCCCAGCATTTT.

This chain joins TRBV6-1 and TRBJ2-5; D gene unclear. V was pared by 2 bases and J by 0 bases, with 10 bases between. Germline assignment: CDR1 MNHNS and CDR2 SASEGT. CDR3 length: 15 residues. CDR3 sequence: CASSEIWAYQETQYF. The CDR3 DNA is TGTGCCAGCAGTGAAATCTGGGCCTACCAAGAGACCCAGTACTTC.

The CDR3 loop is CASRGTLYGYTF. The DNA of the CDR3 is TGTGCCAGCAGAGGGACCTTATATGGCTACACCTTC. The chain uses TRBV28 and TRBJ1-2, with D possibly being TRBD1 (5 bases). The CDR3 sequence is 12 residues long. Trimming cost V 6 bases and J 5 bases, with 10 bases left between them. The germline V gene encodes CDR1 MDHEN and CDR2 SYDVKM.

This clone was observed a few times. The rearrangement links TRBV30 to TRBJ1-3; no definite D call. CDR3 size: 14 residues. Trimming left V 0 bases short and J 0 bases short, with 6 bases between. The germline V gene encodes CDR1 GTSNPN and CDR2 SVGIG (reference sequence). This chain's CDR3 is CAWSVWDSGNTIYF. The CDR3 DNA follows: TGTGCCTGGAGTGTCTGGGACTCTGGAAACACCATATATTTT.

This clone was seen a few times. V gene TRBV5-1 combines with J gene TRBJ1-6; D not certain. This CDR3 comprises 13 residues. V lost 4 bases, J lost 8 bases, and 10 bases lay in between. Germline loops: CDR1 SGHRS, CDR2 YFSETQ. The CDR3 protein is CASSPGGDSPLHF. The CDR3 bases are TGCGCCAGCAGCCCAGGCGGGGATTCACCCCTCCACTTT.

V usage is TRBV19 and J usage is TRBJ1-5; D is possibly TRBD1 (6 bases). Germline-derived CDR1 and CDR2 are LNHDA and SQIVND (reference sequence). The CDR3 length is 15 residues. V dropped 1 base and J dropped 2 bases, with 9 bases sitting between them. In DNA form, the CDR3 reads TGTGCCAGTAGTATAGGGAGACAGGGCAATCAGCCCCAGCATTTT. Protein sequence: CASSIGRQGNQPQHF.

The chain carries TRBV15 and TRBJ2-7; 8 positions match TRBD1. The V segment lost 3 bases and the J segment 1 base; nucleotides outside the gene matches: 8. The germline V gene has CDR1 LNHNV and CDR2 YYDKDF (reference sequence). This CDR3 comprises 16 residues. The CDR3 loop reads CATSRDRGTGSYEQYV. The CDR3 coding sequence is TGTGCCACCAGCAGGGATCGAGGGACAGGATCCTACGAGCAGTACGTC.

This chain connects TRBV18 to TRBJ2-5; 7 positions match TRBD2. V shed 3 bases and J 2 bases; nucleotides not matched to a gene: 6. The CDR3 runs to 15 residues. From germline, CDR1 is KGHSH and CDR2 LQKENI. In nucleotides, the CDR3 is TGTGCCAGCTCACCGTTGGCAGCGGGACAAGAGACCCAGTACTTC. This translates into CASSPLAAGQETQYF.